This T cell receptor beta chain is drawn from a study of cytomegalovirus exposure and HLA in healthy donors. Overall study results and limits: Several of the most significant clusters appeared, in a later analysis, to be linked to common viral pathogens. A prior analysis recorded that most TCR beta V segments were productive about 87% or about 30% of the time.

Use of 60 Vbeta and 13 Jbeta primers characterized the PCR. Method: immunoSEQ multiplex PCR; TCRdb's copy keeps in-frame clones and lacks some. The data show roughly 100,000 clones, about three fifths seen once. The CDR3 length is 16 residues. After removal of 1 base from V and 7 bases from J, the junction contained 10 bases not matched to a gene. Germline lookup yields CDR1 SGHTA and CDR2 FQGNSA. These donors, healthy bone marrow donors, were studied. With regard to this clone: What it binds is not known.

The clonotype originates from a human donor in good health. Sequenced input: PBMCs. This sequence joins TRBV7-2 and TRBJ2-3; 8 nucleotides line up with TRBD2. CDR3 region: CASSLEVAGRLNTQYF. DNA for the CDR3: TGTGCCAGCAGCTTAGAGGTAGCGGGAAGGTTAAATACGCAGTATTTT. The full variable domain, with the rest looked up from reference TRBV7-2 and TRBJ2-3, is GAGVSQSPSNKVTEKGKDVELRCDPISGHTALYWYRQSLGQGLEFLIYFQGNSAPDKSGLPSDRFSAERTGGSVSTLTIQRTQQEDSAVYLCASSLEVAGRLNTQYFGPGTRLTVL.